This TCR beta chain appears in the sequencing data of a study of shared T cell receptors in the human thymus. Clones were read by immunoSEQ multiplex PCR, and TCRdb kept only the in-frame ones, dropping some. The sample yields about 660,000 clones, around 87% seen once. This clone was counted between two and nine times. The CDR3 loop spans 19 amino acids. J gave up 1 base and V 0 bases, and 13 bases lay outside the gene matches. Germline assignment: CDR1 SGHRS and CDR2 YFSETQ. The same data also contributed to another study, on human thymus T cells.

This sequence was found in a boy less than two years old with a congenital heart defect. Sequences were obtained from thymocytes. This sequence joins TRBV5-1 and TRBJ2-7, with 10 bases that match TRBD2. CDR3 DNA: TGCGCCAGCAGCTTGGGAGCGGCTAGCGGGAGTGGAGAGTCCTACGAGCAGTACTTC. Residues: CASSLGAASGSGESYEQYF.